This T cell receptor beta chain is from a study of blood T cell repertoires in COVID-19. Study overall: Donors in the United States, Italy and Spain gave samples during acute or convalescent COVID-19. The analysed material was cDNA or gDNA that came from T cells, B-cell-depleted T cells, or PBMCs.

In the original processing: Quantification of nucleated cells was approximated via reference gene primer amplification. This table comes from immunoSEQ multiplex PCR, and its TCRdb copy is limited to in-frame clones, with some not included. The V and J calls and clone size come from that table; D and trimming were worked out from the DNA. The repertoire includes more than 250,000 clones, around 86% of them detected once, and 1% sits in the top ten. The CDR3 has 12 amino acids. Germline V CDR1 and CDR2: MDHEN, SYDVKM. Trimming removed 6 bases at V and 6 bases at J, with 11 bases between. This sequence was found in a man aged 50 to 59 with active or convalescent COVID-19. The chain uses TRBV28 and TRBJ1-1; D remains unclear. Sequencing was done on a sample of peripheral blood. The CDR3 loop reads CASSPRGPEAFF. The CDR3 DNA is TGTGCCAGCAGCCCCCGGGGTCCTGAAGCTTTCTTT.